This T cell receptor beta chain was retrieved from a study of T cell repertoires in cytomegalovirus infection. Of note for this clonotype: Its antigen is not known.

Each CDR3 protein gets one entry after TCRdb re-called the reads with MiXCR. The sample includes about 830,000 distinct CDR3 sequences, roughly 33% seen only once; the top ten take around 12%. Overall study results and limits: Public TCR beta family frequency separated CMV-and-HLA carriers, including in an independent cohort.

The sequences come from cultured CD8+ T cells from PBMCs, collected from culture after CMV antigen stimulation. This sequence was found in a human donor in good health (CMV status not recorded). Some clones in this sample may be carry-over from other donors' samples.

This CDR3 reads CASSSLSDNYGYTF. The CDR3 DNA reads as TGTGCCAGCAGTTCTCTCAGTGATAACTATGGCTACACCTTC. The chain is built from TRBV27 and TRBJ1-2; no clear D. CDR1 is MNHEY and CDR2 is SMNVEV in the germline V gene (reference sequence). This CDR3 spans 14 amino acids. Trimming cost V 4 bases and J 1 base, with 10 bases left between them.